Below are 8 T cell receptor beta chains sequenced from a single sample in a study of blood T cell repertoires in COVID-19. Using immunoSEQ multiplex PCR, the repertoire was profiled, and TCRdb retains in-frame clones only, with some absent. The sample carries roughly 330,000 clones, around 87% recorded once. The sample consisted of peripheral blood. These receptors were obtained from a woman in her forties or fifties with active or convalescent COVID-19.

This clone appeared once. The chain links TRBV19 to TRBJ1-2; TRBD1 agrees at 7 bases. CDR1 and CDR2 (germline): LNHDA, SQIVND (reference sequence). The CDR3 has 14 residues. With V trimmed by 4 bases and J by 7 bases, 9 bases remained unmatched. This chain's CDR3 is CASSRDPGTVGYTF. In DNA, the CDR3 is TGTGCCAGTAGTAGGGACCCCGGGACAGTTGGCTACACCTTC.

The rearrangement links TRBV29-1 to TRBJ2-1; D possibly corresponds to TRBD1 (6 bases). V lost 8 bases and J lost 0, with 11 bases in between. From germline, CDR1 is SQVTM and CDR2 ANQGSEA. The CDR3 runs 13 residues. CDR3 in DNA: TGCAGCATTACAGGGAGCTCCTACAATGAGCAGTTCTTC. Protein sequence: CSITGSSYNEQFF.

This chain joins TRBV18 and TRBJ1-1, with D perhaps TRBD1 (6 bases). The germline V and J ends were trimmed by 0 bases and 1 base, with 9 bases remaining between them. The germline V gene has CDR1 KGHSH and CDR2 LQKENI. The CDR3 spans 15 residues. The chain's CDR3 is CASSPPAGENTEAFF. The CDR3, as DNA: TGTGCCAGCTCACCACCGGCAGGGGAGAACACTGAAGCTTTCTTT.

The rearrangement links TRBV28 to TRBJ1-6, with 11 bases that match TRBD1. The germline CDR1 and CDR2 sequences are MDHEN and SYDVKM. Losses at the gene ends were 8 bases for V and 9 bases for J; bases not matched to a gene: 6. The CDR3 runs to 14 residues. The chain's CDR3 is CASHRGQGGSPLHF. CDR3 sequence (DNA): TGTGCCAGCCATCGGGGACAGGGGGGTTCACCCCTCCACTTT.

The chain uses TRBV18 and TRBJ1-1; the match to TRBD1 covers 8 bases. The CDR3 totals 14 residues. Germline V lookup: CDR1 KGHSH, CDR2 LQKENI. With V trimmed by 5 bases and J by 1 base, 3 bases remained unmatched. The CDR3 is CASSNTGGNTEAFF. CDR3 nucleotide sequence: TGTGCCAGCTCAAATACAGGGGGGAACACTGAAGCTTTCTTT.

This rearrangement joins TRBV11-2 to TRBJ1-4; D may be TRBD1 (5 bases). Germline CDR1 and CDR2: SGHAT and FQNNGV. The CDR3 runs to 15 residues. Trimming removed 5 bases at V and 5 bases at J, with 15 bases between. The CDR3 is CASSPFSTANEKLFF. Written as DNA, the CDR3 is TGTGCCAGCAGCCCATTCTCGACAGCAAATGAAAAACTGTTTTTT. The entire variable domain, with the rest obtained from reference TRBV11-2 and TRBJ1-4, is as follows: EAGVAQSPRYKIIEKRQSVAFWCNPISGHATLYWYQQILGQGPKLLIQFQNNGVVDDSQLPKDRFSAERLKGVDSTLKIQPAKLEDSAVYLCASSPFSTANEKLFFGSGTQLSVL.

The genes are TRBV25-1 and TRBJ2-7; 7 nucleotides line up with TRBD1. The CDR3 totals 15 residues. Germline V gene data show CDR1 as MGHDK and CDR2 as SYGVNS. The J segment lost 5 bases and the V segment lost 6 bases, leaving 13 bases of the junction unmatched. The CDR3 bases are TGTGCCAGCAGGTCGACAGGGTCAAGTCGTAACGAGCAGTACTTC. This sequence encodes CASRSTGSSRNEQYF.

This chain links TRBV10-3 with TRBJ2-1; TRBD2 matches 10 bases. V gave up 4 bases and J gave up 8 bases; unmatched junction bases: 8. The germline gives CDR1 ENHRY, CDR2 SYGVKD. CDR3 length: 15 residues. Here the CDR3 reads CAISGSLAGEHEQFF. The CDR3 DNA follows: TGTGCCATCAGTGGCTCGCTAGCGGGAGAGCATGAGCAGTTCTTC.